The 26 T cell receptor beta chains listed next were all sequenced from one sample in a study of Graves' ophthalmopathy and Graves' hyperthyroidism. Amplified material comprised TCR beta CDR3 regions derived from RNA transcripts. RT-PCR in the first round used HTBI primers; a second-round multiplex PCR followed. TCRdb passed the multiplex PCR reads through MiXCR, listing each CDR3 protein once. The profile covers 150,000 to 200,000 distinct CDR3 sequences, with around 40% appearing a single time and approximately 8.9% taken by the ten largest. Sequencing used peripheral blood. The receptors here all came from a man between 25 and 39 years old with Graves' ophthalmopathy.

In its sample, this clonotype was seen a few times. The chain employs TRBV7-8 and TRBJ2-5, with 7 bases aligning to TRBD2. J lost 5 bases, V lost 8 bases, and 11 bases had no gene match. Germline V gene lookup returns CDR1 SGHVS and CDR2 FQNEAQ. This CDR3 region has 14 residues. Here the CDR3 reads CASAGRGVGETQYF. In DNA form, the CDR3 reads TGTGCCAGCGCAGGACGGGGGGTGGGGGAGACCCAGTACTTC. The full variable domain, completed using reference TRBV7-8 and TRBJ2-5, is GAGVSQSPRYKVAKRGQDVALRCDPISGHVSLFWYQQALGQGPEFLTYFQNEAQLDKSGLPSDRFFAERPEGSVSTLKIQRTQQEDSAVYLCASAGRGVGETQYFGPGTRLLVL.

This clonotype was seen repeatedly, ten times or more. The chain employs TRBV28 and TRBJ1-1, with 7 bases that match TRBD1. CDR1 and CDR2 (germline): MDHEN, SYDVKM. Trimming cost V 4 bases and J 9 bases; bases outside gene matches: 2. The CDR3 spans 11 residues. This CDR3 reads CASSSDRKAFF. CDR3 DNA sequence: TGTGCCAGCAGTTCGGACAGGAAAGCTTTCTTT.

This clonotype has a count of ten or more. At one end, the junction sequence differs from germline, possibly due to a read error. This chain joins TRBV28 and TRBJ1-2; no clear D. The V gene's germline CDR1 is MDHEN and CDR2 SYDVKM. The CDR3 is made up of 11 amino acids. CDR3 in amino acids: CASSQAYRIHF. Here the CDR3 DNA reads TGTGCCAGCAGTCAGGCATATCGGATACACTTC.

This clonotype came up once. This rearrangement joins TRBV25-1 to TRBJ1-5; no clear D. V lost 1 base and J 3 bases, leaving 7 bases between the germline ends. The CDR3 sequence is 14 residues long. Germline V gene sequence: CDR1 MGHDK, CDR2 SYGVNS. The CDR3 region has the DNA TGTGCCAGCAGTGAATTTAGTCTCAATCAGCCCCAGCATTTT. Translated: CASSEFSLNQPQHF.

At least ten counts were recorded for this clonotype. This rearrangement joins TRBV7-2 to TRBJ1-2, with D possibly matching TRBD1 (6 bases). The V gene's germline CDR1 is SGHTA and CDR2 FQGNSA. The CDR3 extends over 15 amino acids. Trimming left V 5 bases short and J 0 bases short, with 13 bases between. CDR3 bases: TGTGCCAGCAGCATAGAGGACAGCACTAACTATGGCTACACCTTC. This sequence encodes CASSIEDSTNYGYTF.

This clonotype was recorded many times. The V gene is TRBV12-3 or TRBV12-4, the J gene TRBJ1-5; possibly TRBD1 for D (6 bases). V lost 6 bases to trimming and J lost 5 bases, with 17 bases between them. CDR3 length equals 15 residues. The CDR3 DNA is TGTGCCAGCAGCTACCCCGGGGCAGGGGATCAGCCCCAGCATTTT. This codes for CASSYPGAGDQPQHF.

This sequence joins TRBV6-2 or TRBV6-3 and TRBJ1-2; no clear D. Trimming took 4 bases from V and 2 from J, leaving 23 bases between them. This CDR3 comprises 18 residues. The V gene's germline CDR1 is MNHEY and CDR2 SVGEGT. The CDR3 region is CASSSNFGGQMKNYGYTF. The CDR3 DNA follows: TGTGCCAGCAGTTCAAACTTTGGCGGTCAGATGAAGAACTATGGCTACACCTTC.

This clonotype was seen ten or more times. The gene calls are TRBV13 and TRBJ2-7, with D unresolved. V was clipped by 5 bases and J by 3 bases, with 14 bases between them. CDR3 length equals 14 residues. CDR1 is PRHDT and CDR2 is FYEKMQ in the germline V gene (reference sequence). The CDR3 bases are TGTGCCAGCAGCCCCGTCACTCGCAGCTACGAGCAGTACTTC. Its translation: CASSPVTRSYEQYF. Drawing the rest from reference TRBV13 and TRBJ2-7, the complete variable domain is AAGVIQSPRHLIKEKRETATLKCYPIPRHDTVYWYQQGPGQDPQFLISFYEKMQSDKGSIPDRFSAQQFSDYHSELNMSSLELGDSALYFCASSPVTRSYEQYFGPGTRLTVT.

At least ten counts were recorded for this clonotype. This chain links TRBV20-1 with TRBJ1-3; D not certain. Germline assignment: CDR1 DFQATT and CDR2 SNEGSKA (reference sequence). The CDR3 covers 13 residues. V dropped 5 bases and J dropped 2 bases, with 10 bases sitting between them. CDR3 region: CSAWGFPGNTIYF. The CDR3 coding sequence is TGCAGTGCTTGGGGATTTCCTGGAAACACCATATATTTT.

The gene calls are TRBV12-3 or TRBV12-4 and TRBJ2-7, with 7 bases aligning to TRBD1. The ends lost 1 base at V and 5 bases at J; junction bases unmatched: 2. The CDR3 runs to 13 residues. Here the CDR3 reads CASSLGQGNEQYF. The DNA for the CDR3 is TGTGCCAGCAGTTTAGGACAGGGAAACGAGCAGTACTTC.

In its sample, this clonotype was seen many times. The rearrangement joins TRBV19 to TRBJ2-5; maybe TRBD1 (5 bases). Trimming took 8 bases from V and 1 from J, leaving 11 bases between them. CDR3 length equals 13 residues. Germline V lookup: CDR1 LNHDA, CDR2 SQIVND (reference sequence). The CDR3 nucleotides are TGTGCCAGTGGCGACAGCCTCCAAGAGACCCAGTACTTC. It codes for CASGDSLQETQYF.

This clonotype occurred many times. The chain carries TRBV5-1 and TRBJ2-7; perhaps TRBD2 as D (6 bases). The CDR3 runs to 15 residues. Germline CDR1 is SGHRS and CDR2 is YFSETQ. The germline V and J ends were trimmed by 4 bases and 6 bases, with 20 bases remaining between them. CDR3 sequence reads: CASSVIMGAGFEQYF. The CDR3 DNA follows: TGCGCCAGCAGCGTGATAATGGGCGCGGGGTTCGAGCAGTACTTC.

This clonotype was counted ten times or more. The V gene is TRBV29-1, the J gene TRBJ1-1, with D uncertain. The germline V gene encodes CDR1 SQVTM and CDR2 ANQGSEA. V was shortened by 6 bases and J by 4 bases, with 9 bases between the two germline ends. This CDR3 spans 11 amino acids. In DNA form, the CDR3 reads TGCAGCGTCCCTGAAGGCACTGAAGCTTTCTTT. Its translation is CSVPEGTEAFF.

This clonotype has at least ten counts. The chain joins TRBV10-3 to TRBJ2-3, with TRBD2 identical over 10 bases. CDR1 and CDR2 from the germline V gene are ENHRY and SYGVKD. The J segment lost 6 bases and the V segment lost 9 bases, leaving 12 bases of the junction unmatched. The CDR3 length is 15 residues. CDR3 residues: CAIKLKREGPDTQYF. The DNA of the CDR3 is TGTGCCATAAAGCTCAAGCGGGAGGGCCCTGATACGCAGTATTTT.

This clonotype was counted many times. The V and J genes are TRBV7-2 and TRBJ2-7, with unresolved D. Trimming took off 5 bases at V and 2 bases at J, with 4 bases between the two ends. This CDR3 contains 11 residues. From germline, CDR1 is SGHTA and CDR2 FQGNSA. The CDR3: CASSATYEQYF. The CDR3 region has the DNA TGTGCCAGCAGCGCCACCTACGAGCAGTACTTC.

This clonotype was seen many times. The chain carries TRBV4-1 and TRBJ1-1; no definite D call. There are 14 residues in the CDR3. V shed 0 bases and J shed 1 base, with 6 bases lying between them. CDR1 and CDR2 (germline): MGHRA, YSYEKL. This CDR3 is CASSQDIWNTEAFF. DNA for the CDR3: TGCGCCAGCAGCCAAGATATCTGGAACACTGAAGCTTTCTTT.

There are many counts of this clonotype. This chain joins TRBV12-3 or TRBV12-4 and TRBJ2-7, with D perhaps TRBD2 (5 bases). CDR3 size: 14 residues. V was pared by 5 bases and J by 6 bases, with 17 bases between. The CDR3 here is CASSHGTGVPEQYF. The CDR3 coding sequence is TGTGCCAGCAGTCACGGAACCGGGGTTCCCGAGCAGTACTTC.

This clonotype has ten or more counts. The CDR3 sequence: CASSQADIYGYTF. DNA of the CDR3: TGTGCCAGCAGCCAAGCTGACATCTATGGCTACACCTTC. The chain employs TRBV3-1 and TRBJ1-2; D is unresolved. Trimming cost V 1 base and J 4 bases, with 7 bases left between them. The CDR3 consists of 13 residues. The germline V gene encodes CDR1 LGHDT and CDR2 YNNKEL (reference sequence).

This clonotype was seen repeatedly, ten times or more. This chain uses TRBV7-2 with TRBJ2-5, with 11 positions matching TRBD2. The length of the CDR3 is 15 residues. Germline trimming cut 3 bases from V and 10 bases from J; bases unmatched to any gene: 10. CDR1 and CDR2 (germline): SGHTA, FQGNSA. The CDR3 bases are TGTGCCAGCAGCTTGTTTTTAGGGACTAGCGGAGACCAGTACTTC. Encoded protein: CASSLFLGTSGDQYF.

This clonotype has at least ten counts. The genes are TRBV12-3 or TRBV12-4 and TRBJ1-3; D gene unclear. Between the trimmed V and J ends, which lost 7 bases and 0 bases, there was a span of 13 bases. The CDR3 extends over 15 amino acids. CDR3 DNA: TGTGCCAGCACCCTCGTACGGAACTCTGGAAACACCATATATTTT. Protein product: CASTLVRNSGNTIYF.

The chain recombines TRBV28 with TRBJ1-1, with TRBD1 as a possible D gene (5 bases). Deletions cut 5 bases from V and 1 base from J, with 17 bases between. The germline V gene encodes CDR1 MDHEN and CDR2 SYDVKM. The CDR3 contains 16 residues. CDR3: CASSVDTAFPNTEAFF. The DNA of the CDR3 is TGTGCCAGCAGTGTGGACACAGCTTTCCCGAACACTGAAGCTTTCTTT.

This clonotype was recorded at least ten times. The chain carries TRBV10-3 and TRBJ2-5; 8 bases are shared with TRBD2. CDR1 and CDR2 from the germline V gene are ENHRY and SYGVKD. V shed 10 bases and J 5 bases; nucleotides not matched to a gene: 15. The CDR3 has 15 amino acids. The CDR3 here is CATTGQSGGVETQYF. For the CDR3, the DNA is TGTGCCACCACTGGACAGTCGGGAGGGGTGGAGACCCAGTACTTC.

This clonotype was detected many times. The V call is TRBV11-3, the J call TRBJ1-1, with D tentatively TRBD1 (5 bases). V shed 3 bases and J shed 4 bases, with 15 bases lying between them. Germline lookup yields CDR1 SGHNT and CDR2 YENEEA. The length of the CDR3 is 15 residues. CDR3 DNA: TGTGCCAGCAGCTTGGACGTCGGGGCAGGCACTGAAGCTTTCTTT. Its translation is CASSLDVGAGTEAFF.

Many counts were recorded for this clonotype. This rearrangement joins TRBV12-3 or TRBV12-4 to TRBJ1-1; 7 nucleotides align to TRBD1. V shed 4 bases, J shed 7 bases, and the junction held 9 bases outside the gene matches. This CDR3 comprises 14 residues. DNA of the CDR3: TGTGCCAGCAGTTCCTTGACAGGGTATGGTGAAGCTTTCTTT. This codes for CASSSLTGYGEAFF.

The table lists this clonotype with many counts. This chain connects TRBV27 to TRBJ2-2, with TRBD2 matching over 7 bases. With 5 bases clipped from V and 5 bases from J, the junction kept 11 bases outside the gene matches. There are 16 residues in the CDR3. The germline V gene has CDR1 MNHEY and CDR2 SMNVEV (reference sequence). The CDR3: CASSPGLPPSTGELFF. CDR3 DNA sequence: TGTGCCAGCAGTCCGGGACTACCTCCTTCGACCGGGGAGCTGTTTTTT.

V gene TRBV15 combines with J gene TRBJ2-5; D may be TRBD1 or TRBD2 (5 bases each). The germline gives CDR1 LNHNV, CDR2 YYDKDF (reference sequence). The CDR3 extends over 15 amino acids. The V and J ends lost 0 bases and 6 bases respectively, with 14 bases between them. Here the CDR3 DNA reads TGTGCCACCAGCAGAGATGGGGACCGTGAAAAGACCCAGTACTTC. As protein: CATSRDGDREKTQYF.